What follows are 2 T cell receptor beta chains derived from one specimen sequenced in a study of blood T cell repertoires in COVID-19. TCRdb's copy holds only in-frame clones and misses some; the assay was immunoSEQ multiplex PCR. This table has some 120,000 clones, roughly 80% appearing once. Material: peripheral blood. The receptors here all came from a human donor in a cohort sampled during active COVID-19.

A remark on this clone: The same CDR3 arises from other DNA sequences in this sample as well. CDR3 region: CASSLGGSSNQPQHF. CDR3 sequence (DNA): TGTGCCAGCAGCTTAGGAGGCAGTAGCAATCAGCCCCAGCATTTT. This chain uses TRBV7-2 with TRBJ1-5; no clear D. This CDR3 is 15 amino acids long. Germline V gene data show CDR1 as SGHTA and CDR2 as FQGNSA. The V gene lost 1 base and the J gene lost 0 bases, with 7 bases spanning the gap.

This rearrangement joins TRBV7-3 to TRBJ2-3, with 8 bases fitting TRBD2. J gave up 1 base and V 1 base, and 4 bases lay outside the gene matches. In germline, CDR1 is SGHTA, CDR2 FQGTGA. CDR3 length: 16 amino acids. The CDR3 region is CASSLNRGGGTDTQYF. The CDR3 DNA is TGTGCCAGCAGCTTAAACCGGGGGGGTGGCACAGATACGCAGTATTTT. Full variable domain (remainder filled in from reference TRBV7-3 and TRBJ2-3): GAGVSQTPSNKVTEKGKYVELRCDPISGHTALYWYRQSLGQGPEFLIYFQGTGAADDSGLPNDRFFAVRPEGSVSTLKIQRTERGDSAVYLCASSLNRGGGTDTQYFGPGTRLTVL.